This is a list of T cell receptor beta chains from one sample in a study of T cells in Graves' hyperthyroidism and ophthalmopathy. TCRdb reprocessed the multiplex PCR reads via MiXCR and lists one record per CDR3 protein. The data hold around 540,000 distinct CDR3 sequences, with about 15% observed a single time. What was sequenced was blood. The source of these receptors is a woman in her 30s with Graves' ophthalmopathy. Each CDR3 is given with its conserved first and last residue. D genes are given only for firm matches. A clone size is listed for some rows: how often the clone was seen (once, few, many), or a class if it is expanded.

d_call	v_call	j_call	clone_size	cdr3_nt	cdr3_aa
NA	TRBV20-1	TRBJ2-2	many	TGCAGTGCTAGAGATCGGAGCGGATCGAACACCGGGGAGCTGTTTTTT	CSARDRSGSNTGELFF
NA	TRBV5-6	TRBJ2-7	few	TGTGCCAGCAGCCTCGAAGTCGAGCAGTACTTC	CASSLEVEQYF
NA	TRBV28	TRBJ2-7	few	TGTGCCAGCAGTCCGGATCAGAGGGCGCCGGGCGAGCAGTACTTC	CASSPDQRAPGEQYF
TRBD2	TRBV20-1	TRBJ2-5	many	TGCAGTGGAACGGGGGGGCAAGAGACCCAGTACTTC	CSGTGGQETQYF
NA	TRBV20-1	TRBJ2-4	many	TGCAGTGCTAGAGGACAGGTCAACATTCAGTACTTC	CSARGQVNIQYF
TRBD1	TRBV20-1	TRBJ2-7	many	TGCAGTGCTTCAGCGACAGGGGGAAACGAGCAGTACTTC	CSASATGGNEQYF
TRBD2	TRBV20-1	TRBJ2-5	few	TGCAGTGCTAGAATGCCTAGCGGGAGGGCCACCGAGACCCAGTACTTC	CSARMPSGRATETQYF
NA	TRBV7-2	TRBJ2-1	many	TGTGCCAGCAGCTTAGTGGACGGTTGGGATGAGCAGTTCTTC	CASSLVDGWDEQFF
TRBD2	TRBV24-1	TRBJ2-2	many	TGTGCCACCAGTGGTGATAGCGGGAGTAACACCGGGGAGCTGTTTTTT	CATSGDSGSNTGELFF
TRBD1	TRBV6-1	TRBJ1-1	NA	TGTGCCAGCACCGAACGGGGCAGGGGGCTCGTTACTGAAGCTTTCTTT	CASTERGRGLVTEAFF
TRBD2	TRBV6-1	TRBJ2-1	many	TGTGCCAGTAAGGGACTAGCGGGACCCAATGAGCAGTTCTTC	CASKGLAGPNEQFF
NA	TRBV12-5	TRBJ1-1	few	TGTGCTAGTGCCATCCGAGAGAACACTGAAGCTTTCTTT	CASAIRENTEAFF
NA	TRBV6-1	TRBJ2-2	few	TGTGCCAGCAGTGAGGGTCCAGGTCACACCGGGGAGCTGTTTTTT	CASSEGPGHTGELFF
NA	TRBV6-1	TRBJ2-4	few	TGTGCCAGCAGGACAGGTCCATCGGAAAACATTCAGTACTTC	CASRTGPSENIQYF
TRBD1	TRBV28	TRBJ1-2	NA	TGTGCCACCGAGGGTCAGGGGGCGAGAGGGGGCTACACCTTC	CATEGQGARGGYTF
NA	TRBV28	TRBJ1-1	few	TGTGCCAGCAGGGCATACACTGAAGCTTTCTTT	CASRAYTEAFF
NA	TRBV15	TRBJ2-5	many	TGTGCCACCAGGGGAATAGAGACCCAGTACTTC	CATRGIETQYF
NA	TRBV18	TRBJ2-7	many	TGTGCCAGCTCACCGACGGATCACGAGCAGTACTTC	CASSPTDHEQYF
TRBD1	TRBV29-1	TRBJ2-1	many	TGCAGCGCATTACCTCGACAGGGGTCTTCCTCCTACAATGAGCAGTTCTTC	CSALPRQGSSSYNEQFF
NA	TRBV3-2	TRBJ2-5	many	TGTGCCAGCAGCCAGCGGGAGATACAAGAGACCCAGTACTTC	CASSQREIQETQYF
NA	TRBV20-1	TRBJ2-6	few	TGCAGTGCCAGGCTTGCCGGCTCTGGGGCCAACGTCCTGACTTTC	CSARLAGSGANVLTF
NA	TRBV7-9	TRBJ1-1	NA	TGTGCCAGCATCCTCGATCAGATGAACACTGAAGCTTTCTTT	CASILDQMNTEAFF
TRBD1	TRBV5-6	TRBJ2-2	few	TGTGCCAGCAGCTTCGGACAGGGGGACGTCGGGGAGCTGTTTTTT	CASSFGQGDVGELFF
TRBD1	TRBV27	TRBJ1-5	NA	TGTGCCAGCAGGAAAGAACAAGGACAGGTGCTAGGTCAGCTCCAGCATTTT	CASRKEQGQVLGQLQHF
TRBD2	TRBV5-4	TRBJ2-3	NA	TGTGCCAGCAGCTTGCTACCAGCGGGGCCAAGCACAGATACGCAGTATTTT	CASSLLPAGPSTDTQYF
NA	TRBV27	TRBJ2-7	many	TGTGCCAGCAGTTTGGGCAGGGCAGTCGGCTACGAGCAGTACTTC	CASSLGRAVGYEQYF
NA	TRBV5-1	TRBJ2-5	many	TGTGCCAGCAGTGAACAAGAGACCCAGTACTTC	CASSEQETQYF
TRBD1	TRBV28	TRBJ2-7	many	TGTGCCAGCAGTTTCGACAGGGGGTTATCCTACGAGCAGTACTTC	CASSFDRGLSYEQYF
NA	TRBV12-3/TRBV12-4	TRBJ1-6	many	TGTGCCAGCAGTTTGCTTGCGGGTCTTTCACCCCTCCACTTT	CASSLLAGLSPLHF